The sequence of this TCR beta chain was determined in a study of molecular identifiers for immune sequencing clone quantification. On the study more broadly: Replicate runs used RNA from roughly 20,000 or 100,000 naive CD8 cells, which was split five ways into aliquots, and four of those aliquots were then sequenced.

It was with previously described methods and listed TCR primers that bulk TCR libraries were made. TCRdb itself ran the PCR reads through MiXCR, one entry per CDR3 protein. This table has about 640,000 distinct CDR3 sequences, nearly 20% appearing once. The germline V gene encodes CDR1 MDHEN and CDR2 SYDVKM. V was clipped by 3 bases and J by 3 bases, with 6 bases between them. This CDR3 spans 12 amino acids. Ten or more counts support this clonotype. The chain joins TRBV28 to TRBJ2-7, with no clear D. This clonotype was obtained from a human donor in good health. Some libraries in this study had Jurkat cell RNA spiked in. Sequences were obtained from naive CD8+ T cells from blood, with Jurkat cell RNA spiked in. Documented subset: FACS-sorted CD8+CD4-CCR7+CD45RA+ naive T cells. CDR3 amino acids: CASSLSLYEQYF. The CDR3 nucleotides read TGTGCCAGCAGTTTGAGCCTCTACGAGCAGTACTTC.